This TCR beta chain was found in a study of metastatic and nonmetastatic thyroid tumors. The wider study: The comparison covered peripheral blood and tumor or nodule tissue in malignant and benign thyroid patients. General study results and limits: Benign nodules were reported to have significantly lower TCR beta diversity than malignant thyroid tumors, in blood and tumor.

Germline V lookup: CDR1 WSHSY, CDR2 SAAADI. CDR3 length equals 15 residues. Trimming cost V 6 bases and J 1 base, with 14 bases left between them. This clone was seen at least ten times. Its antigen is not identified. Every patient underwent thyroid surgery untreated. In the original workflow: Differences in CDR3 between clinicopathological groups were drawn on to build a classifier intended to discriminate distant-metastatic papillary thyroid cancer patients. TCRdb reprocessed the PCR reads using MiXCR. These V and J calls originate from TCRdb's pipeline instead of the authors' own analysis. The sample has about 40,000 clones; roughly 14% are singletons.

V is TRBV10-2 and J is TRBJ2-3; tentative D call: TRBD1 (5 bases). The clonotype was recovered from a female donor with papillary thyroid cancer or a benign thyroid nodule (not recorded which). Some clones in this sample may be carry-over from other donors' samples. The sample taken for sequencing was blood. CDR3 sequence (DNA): TGCGCCAGCAGAGTTGGGGCCGCCGGCACAGATACGCAGTATTTT. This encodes CASRVGAAGTDTQYF.